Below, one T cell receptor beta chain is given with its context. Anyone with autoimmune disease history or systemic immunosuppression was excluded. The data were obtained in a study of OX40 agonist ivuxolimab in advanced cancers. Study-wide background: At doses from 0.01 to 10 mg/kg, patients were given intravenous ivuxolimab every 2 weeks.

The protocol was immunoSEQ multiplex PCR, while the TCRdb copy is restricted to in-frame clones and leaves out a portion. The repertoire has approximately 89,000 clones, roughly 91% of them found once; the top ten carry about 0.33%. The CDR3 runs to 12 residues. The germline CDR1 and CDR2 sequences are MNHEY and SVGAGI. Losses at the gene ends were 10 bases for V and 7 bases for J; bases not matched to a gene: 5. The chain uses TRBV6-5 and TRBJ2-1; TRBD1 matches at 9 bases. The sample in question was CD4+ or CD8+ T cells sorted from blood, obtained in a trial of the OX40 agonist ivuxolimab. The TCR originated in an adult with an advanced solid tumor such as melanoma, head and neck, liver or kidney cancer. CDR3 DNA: TGTGCCACCGGGACAGGGAGTAATGAGCAGTTCTTC. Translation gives CATGTGSNEQFF.